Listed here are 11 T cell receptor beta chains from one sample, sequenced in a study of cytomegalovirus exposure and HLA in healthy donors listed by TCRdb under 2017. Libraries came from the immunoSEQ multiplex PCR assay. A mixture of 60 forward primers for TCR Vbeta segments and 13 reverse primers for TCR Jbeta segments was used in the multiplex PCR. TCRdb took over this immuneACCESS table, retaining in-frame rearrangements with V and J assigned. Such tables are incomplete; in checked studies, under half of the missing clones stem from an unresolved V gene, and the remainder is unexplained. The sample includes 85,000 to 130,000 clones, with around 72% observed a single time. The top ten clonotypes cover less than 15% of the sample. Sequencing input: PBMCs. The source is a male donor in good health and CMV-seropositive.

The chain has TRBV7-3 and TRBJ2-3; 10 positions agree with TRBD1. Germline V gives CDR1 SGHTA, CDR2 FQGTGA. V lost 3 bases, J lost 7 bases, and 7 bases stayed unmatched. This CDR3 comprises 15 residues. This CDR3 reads CASSFGQGGGYTQYF. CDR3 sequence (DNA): TGTGCCAGCAGCTTCGGACAGGGGGGTGGTTATACGCAGTATTTT.

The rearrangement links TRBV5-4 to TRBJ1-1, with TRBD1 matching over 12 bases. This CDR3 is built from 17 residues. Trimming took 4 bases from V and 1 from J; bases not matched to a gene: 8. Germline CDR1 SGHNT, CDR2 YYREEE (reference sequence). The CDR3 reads CASSHGTGGPRNTEAFF. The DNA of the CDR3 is TGTGCCAGCAGCCATGGGACAGGGGGCCCTAGGAACACTGAAGCTTTCTTT.

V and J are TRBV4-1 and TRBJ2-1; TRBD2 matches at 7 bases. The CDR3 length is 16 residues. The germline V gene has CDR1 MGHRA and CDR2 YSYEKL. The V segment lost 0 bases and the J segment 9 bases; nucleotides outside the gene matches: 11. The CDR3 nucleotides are TGCGCCAGCAGCCAAGATGCACAGTGGGGCGGGGGTGAGCAGTTCTTC. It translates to CASSQDAQWGGGEQFF.

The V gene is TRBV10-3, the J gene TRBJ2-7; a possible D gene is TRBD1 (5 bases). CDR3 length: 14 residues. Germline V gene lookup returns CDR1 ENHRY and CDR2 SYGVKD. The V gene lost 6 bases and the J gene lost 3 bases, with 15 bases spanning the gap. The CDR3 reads CAIRGRDRDYEQYF. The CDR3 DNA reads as TGTGCCATCAGGGGCCGCGACAGAGACTACGAGCAGTACTTC.

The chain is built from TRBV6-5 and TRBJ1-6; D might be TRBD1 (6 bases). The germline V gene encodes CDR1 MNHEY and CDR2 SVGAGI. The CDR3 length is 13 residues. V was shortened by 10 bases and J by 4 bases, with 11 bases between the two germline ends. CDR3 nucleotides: TGTGCCATCCGTAGGGGGTATAATTCACCCCTCCACTTT. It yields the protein CAIRRGYNSPLHF.

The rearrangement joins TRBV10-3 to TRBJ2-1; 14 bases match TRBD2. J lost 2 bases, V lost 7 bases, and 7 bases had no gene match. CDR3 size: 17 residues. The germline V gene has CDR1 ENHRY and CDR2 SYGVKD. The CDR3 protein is CAIKTSGGAGPYNEQFF. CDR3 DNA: TGTGCCATCAAGACTAGCGGGGGGGCAGGGCCCTACAATGAGCAGTTCTTC.

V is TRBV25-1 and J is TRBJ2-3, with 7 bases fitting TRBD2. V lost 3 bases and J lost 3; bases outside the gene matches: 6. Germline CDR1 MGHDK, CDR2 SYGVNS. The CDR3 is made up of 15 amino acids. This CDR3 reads CASSELRGWTDTQYF. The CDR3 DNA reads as TGTGCCAGCAGTGAGCTGCGGGGGTGGACAGATACGCAGTATTTT. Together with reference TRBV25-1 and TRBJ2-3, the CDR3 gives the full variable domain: EADIYQTPRYLVIGTGKKITLECSQTMGHDKMYWYQQDPGMELHLIHYSYGVNSTEKGDLSSESTVSRIRTEHFPLTLESARPSHTSQYLCASSELRGWTDTQYFGPGTRLTVL.

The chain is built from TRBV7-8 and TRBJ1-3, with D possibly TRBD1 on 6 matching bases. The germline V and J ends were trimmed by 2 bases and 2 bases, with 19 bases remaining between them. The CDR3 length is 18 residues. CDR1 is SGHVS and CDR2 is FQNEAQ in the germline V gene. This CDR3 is CASSLTVRSRGTGNTIYF. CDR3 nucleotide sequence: TGTGCCAGCAGCTTAACGGTCAGGTCAAGGGGGACTGGAAACACCATATATTTT.

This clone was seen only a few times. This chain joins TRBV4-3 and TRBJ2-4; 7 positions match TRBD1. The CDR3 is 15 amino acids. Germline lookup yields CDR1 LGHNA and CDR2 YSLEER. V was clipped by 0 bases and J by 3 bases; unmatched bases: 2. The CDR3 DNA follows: TGCGCCAGCAGCCAAGATGGGACAGACAAAAACATTCAGTACTTC. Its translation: CASSQDGTDKNIQYF.

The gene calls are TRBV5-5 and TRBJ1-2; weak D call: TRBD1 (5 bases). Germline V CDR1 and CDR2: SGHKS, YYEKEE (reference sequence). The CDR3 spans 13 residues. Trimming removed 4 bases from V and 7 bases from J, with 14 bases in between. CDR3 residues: CASSPLGATGYTF. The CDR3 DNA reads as TGTGCCAGCAGCCCCCTTGGGGCAACTGGCTACACCTTC.

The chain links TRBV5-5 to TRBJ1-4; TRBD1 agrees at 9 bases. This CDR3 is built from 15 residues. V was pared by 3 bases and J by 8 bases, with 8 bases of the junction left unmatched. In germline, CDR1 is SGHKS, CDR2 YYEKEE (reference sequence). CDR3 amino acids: CASSSAPTGGEKLFF. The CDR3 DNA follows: TGTGCCAGCAGCTCAGCACCGACAGGGGGAGAAAAACTGTTTTTT.